The T cell receptor (beta chain) under discussion was sequenced for a study of T cell changes during pregnancy in multiple sclerosis. Looked up from germline, CDR1 is SGHRS and CDR2 is YFSETQ. V dropped 2 bases and J dropped 1 base, with 3 bases sitting between them. This CDR3 comprises 12 residues. The method was immunoSEQ multiplex PCR; TCRdb's version includes in-frame clones alone and lacks a portion of them. The profile covers 30,000 to 35,000 clones, with 90% appearing a single time and approximately 11% taken by the ten largest. The sample here was CD8+ T cells from peripheral blood mononuclear cells, taken before pregnancy. The receptor was isolated from a female donor with multiple sclerosis, enrolled in a pregnancy study. The chain combines TRBV5-1 with TRBJ1-1; no reliable D call. CDR3 coding DNA: TGCGCCAGCAGCTTTCGGAACACTGAAGCTTTCTTT. Translated: CASSFRNTEAFF.